This T cell receptor (beta chain) comes out of a study of T-cell memory formation after mild COVID-19. Whole-study context: The two donors had largely donor-specific TCR clusters.

Barcoded TCR alpha and TCR beta cDNA libraries with UMIs came from 5'RACE using constant-segment primers. Each CDR3 protein is one row after TCRdb ran MiXCR on the 5' RACE reads. The data show about 340,000 distinct CDR3 sequences, 13% seen once. V lost 4 bases, J lost 11 bases, and 2 bases stayed unmatched. The CDR3 sequence is 11 residues long. The germline gives CDR1 SEHNR, CDR2 FQNEAQ (reference sequence). This clonotype was found a few times. Its antigen remains unidentified. Findings of the study overall: Chiefly within CM and EM were the contracting CD4+ clones; CD8+ ones were within EMRA. CD4/CD8 balance characterized clones contracting day 15 to 85, and CD4+ skew characterized later expanders.

The chain couples TRBV7-9 to TRBJ2-5; 9 bases match TRBD1. The sample taken for sequencing was PBMCs or a T cell subset sorted from them (not recorded which). The TCR was taken from a young man who had mild COVID-19 (a few samples of this study predate the infection). Cell type and time point are not known. The CDR3 sequence is CASSYGTGQYF. As DNA, the CDR3 is TGTGCCAGCAGCTACGGGACAGGGCAGTACTTC. The whole variable domain, filled in from reference TRBV7-9 and TRBJ2-5, reads DTGVSQNPRHKITKRGQNVTFRCDPISEHNRLYWYRQTLGQGPEFLTYFQNEAQLEKSRLLSDRFSAERPKGSFSTLEIQRTEQGDSAMYLCASSYGTGQYFGPGTRLLVL.